The 7 T cell receptor beta chains given below trace back to one sample, sequenced in a study of blood T cell repertoires in COVID-19. TCRdb keeps only in-frame clones here, not all; method: immunoSEQ multiplex PCR. The sample lists about 260,000 clones, around 89% occurring once. The material sequenced was PBMCs or T cells enriched from blood (not recorded which). Receptors originate from a woman between 50 and 59 years old who had recovered from COVID-19.

This clone has a single count. J is TRBJ1-2 and V is TRBV2; unclear D gene. This CDR3 region has 15 residues. Germline loops: CDR1 SNHLY, CDR2 FYNNEI. The ends were cut back, 8 bases at V and 4 bases at J, with 20 bases in the middle. The CDR3 is CASEADGLIGYGYTF. The DNA for the CDR3 is TGTGCCAGCGAGGCGGACGGACTCATTGGCTATGGCTACACCTTC.

This rearrangement joins TRBV2 to TRBJ1-3, with D perhaps TRBD1 (6 bases). V was cut by 3 bases and J by 0 bases, with 12 bases left in between. The CDR3 runs to 16 residues. Germline V gives CDR1 SNHLY, CDR2 FYNNEI. CDR3 in DNA: TGTGCCAGCAGTGACCGGGGGGCCTCCTCTGGAAACACCATATATTTT. As protein: CASSDRGASSGNTIYF.

This clone was observed once. The chain uses TRBV2 and TRBJ1-5; 8 bases line up with TRBD1. The V segment lost 8 bases and the J segment 1 base; nucleotides outside the gene matches: 4. The CDR3 loop spans 14 amino acids. Germline CDR1 reads SNHLY; CDR2 reads FYNNEI. The CDR3 sequence: CASGRQGSNQPQHF. DNA for the CDR3: TGTGCCAGCGGAAGACAGGGGAGCAATCAGCCCCAGCATTTT.

The V and J genes are TRBV7-2 and TRBJ1-5; 8 positions match TRBD1. The junction had 12 bases not matched to a gene; V was cut back by 5 bases and J by 3 bases. In germline, CDR1 is SGHTA, CDR2 FQGNSA. This CDR3 region has 17 residues. The CDR3, as DNA: TGTGCCAGCAGCCCGGCCCCGACAGGGGCTATCAATCAGCCCCAGCATTTT. It encodes CASSPAPTGAINQPQHF.

The V call is TRBV19, the J call TRBJ1-2, with TRBD1 as a possible D gene (6 bases). Germline loops: CDR1 LNHDA, CDR2 SQIVND (reference sequence). Trimming pared 3 bases from V and 10 bases from J, leaving 15 bases between. This CDR3 spans 13 amino acids. CDR3 protein: CASSISTQGLYTF. The CDR3 coding sequence is TGTGCCAGTAGTATCTCCACTCAGGGGCTCTACACCTTC.

The chain is built from TRBV27 and TRBJ2-7; 9 bases align to TRBD2. The V gene's germline CDR1 is MNHEY and CDR2 SMNVEV (reference sequence). The CDR3 extends over 15 amino acids. The ends lost 0 bases at V and 3 bases at J; junction bases unmatched: 3. The CDR3 region is CASSLSSGSFYEQYF. The CDR3 DNA sequence: TGTGCCAGCAGTTTATCTAGCGGGAGTTTCTACGAGCAGTACTTC.

The J gene is TRBJ1-2, the V gene TRBV7-3, with D perhaps matching TRBD1 (6 bases). V was clipped by 3 bases and J by 3 bases, with 11 bases between them. CDR1 is SGHTA and CDR2 is FQGTGA in the germline V gene. The CDR3 runs to 14 residues. Written as DNA, the CDR3 is TGTGCCAGCAGCTTTCGTCCAGGGGACTATGGCTACACCTTC. This translates into CASSFRPGDYGYTF.